In its sample, the clone carrying this T cell receptor beta chain was seen once. Its target is unknown. Profiling relied on immunoSEQ multiplex PCR, and the TCRdb table lists in-frame clones only, not all of them. This table holds some 52,000 clones, roughly 92% found once. This CDR3 is 17 amino acids long. The germline CDR1 and CDR2 sequences are SGHDT and YYEEEE. The junction had 12 bases not matched to a gene; V was cut back by 6 bases and J by 0 bases. The source of the sample is a study of OX40 agonist ivuxolimab in advanced cancers. Study context: At doses from 0.01 to 10 mg/kg, patients were given intravenous ivuxolimab every 2 weeks. Study observations and caveats: By week 6 at 0.1 to 3.0 mg/kg, blood CD4+ and CD8+ T cells had expanded clonally.

Samples of blood were obtained at baseline, on cycle 4 day 1, and on cycle 7 day 1. The chain links TRBV5-6 to TRBJ1-1; 9 bases fit TRBD1. The sequences come from CD4+ or CD8+ T cells sorted from blood, collected in a trial of the OX40 agonist ivuxolimab. The receptor's source is an adult with an advanced solid tumor such as melanoma, head and neck, liver or kidney cancer. The CDR3 loop is CASIASGTGKVNTEAFF. The CDR3 coding sequence is TGTGCCAGCATCGCCAGCGGGACAGGGAAGGTGAACACTGAAGCTTTCTTT.